The source of this T cell receptor (beta chain) is a study of blood T cell repertoires in COVID-19. For the study at large: The United States, Italy and Spain were the sources of the acute and convalescent COVID-19 samples.

Original processing methods: How many nucleated cells were present was estimated from reference gene primer amplification. Sequencing used immunoSEQ multiplex PCR; TCRdb keeps in-frame clones, though not all of them. Clone size and the V and J calls come from that table; the DNA yielded D and trimming. Here the sample spans a few hundred thousand clones, 75% to 90% being singletons. Individuals drawn from approximately 22 US areas were roughly 18 to 95 years old. Cohort assignment relied on participant-reported clinical history. Source material: PBMCs or T cells enriched from blood (not recorded which). The source of this sequence is a woman in her thirties who had recovered from COVID-19.

Written as DNA, the CDR3 is TGTGCCAGCAGGCTCACTAGCGGGGAAGAGACCCAGTACTTC. Encoded protein: CASRLTSGEETQYF. This chain connects TRBV3-1 (or the pseudogene TRBV3-2) to TRBJ2-5, with 10 bases lining up with TRBD2. The CDR3 is 14 amino acids. Germline V gene sequence: CDR1 LGHDT, CDR2 YNNKEL (reference sequence). J gave up 3 bases and V 6 bases, and 4 bases lay outside the gene matches.